This T cell receptor beta chain was recorded in a study of T cells in localized non-small cell lung cancer. Broader study findings: Exceeding tumor, uninvolved adjacent lung had the highest T cell clonality. Only one tumor region was sequenced, so heterogeneity remains possible. Patients showing higher blood T cell density tended to see longer overall survival.

This clone was picked up one time. Its antigen remains unknown. The method was immunoSEQ multiplex PCR; TCRdb's version includes in-frame clones alone and lacks a portion of them. The repertoire has 15,000 to 20,000 clones, about 86% of them found once; the top ten carry approximately 35%. CDR1 is MNHNS, CDR2 SASEGT, per germline. The V and J ends lost 3 bases and 1 base respectively, with 22 bases between them. CDR3 length: 18 amino acids. The material was peripheral blood, obtained before any cancer treatment. The chain uses TRBV6-1 and TRBJ2-7; a possible D gene is TRBD1 (6 bases). The source of this sequence is a male donor older than 55 with stage III lung adenocarcinoma. CDR3 sequence reads: CASSDSVVPGHPSYEQYF. For the CDR3, the DNA is TGTGCCAGCAGTGATTCCGTAGTCCCGGGACACCCATCCTACGAGCAGTACTTC.